This TCR beta chain is drawn from a study of T cell repertoires in cytomegalovirus infection. A single record per CDR3 protein comes from TCRdb applying MiXCR to the reads. The sample consists of 700,000 to 850,000 distinct CDR3 sequences, about 30% of them appearing once. CDR3 length: 14 amino acids. Looked up from germline, CDR1 is MNHEY and CDR2 is SVGAGI. V was cut by 10 bases and J by 13 bases, with 28 bases left in between. In regard to this clonotype: Its target is not known.

This specimen was cultured CD8+ T cells from PBMCs, taken from culture after CMV antigen stimulation. The rearrangement joins TRBV6-5 to TRBJ1-2; possible D gene TRBD1, 5 bases. The receptor was isolated from a human donor in good health (CMV status not recorded). Some clones in this sample may be carry-over from other donors' samples. This CDR3 is CATAWGEDRVLLTF. The DNA for the CDR3 is TGTGCCACCGCCTGGGGGGAGGACCGGGTATTGCTCACCTTC.